The clone carrying this T cell receptor (beta chain) has a count of ten or more. The data originate from a study of T cells in Graves' hyperthyroidism and ophthalmopathy. The CDR3 totals 14 residues. Germline-derived CDR1 and CDR2 are SGHDN and FVKESK. With 3 bases clipped from V and 4 bases from J, the junction kept 4 bases outside the gene matches. TCR beta CDR3 regions were amplified from RNA transcripts. The study used the HTBI primer set for a first-round RT-PCR of the TCR CDR3. TCRdb recomputed calls from the multiplex PCR reads with MiXCR, one row per CDR3 protein. The data contain 480,000 or so distinct CDR3 sequences, 40% to 55% of them singletons.

This TCR was recovered from an adult woman with Graves' disease, either hyperthyroidism or ophthalmopathy (not recorded which). The rearrangement joins TRBV14 to TRBJ1-2; 8 bases match TRBD1. The specimen was peripheral blood or thyroid tissue (not recorded which). In DNA form, the CDR3 reads TGTGCCAGCAGCCACACAGGGGGGCCCTATGGCTACACCTTC. Translation gives CASSHTGGPYGYTF.